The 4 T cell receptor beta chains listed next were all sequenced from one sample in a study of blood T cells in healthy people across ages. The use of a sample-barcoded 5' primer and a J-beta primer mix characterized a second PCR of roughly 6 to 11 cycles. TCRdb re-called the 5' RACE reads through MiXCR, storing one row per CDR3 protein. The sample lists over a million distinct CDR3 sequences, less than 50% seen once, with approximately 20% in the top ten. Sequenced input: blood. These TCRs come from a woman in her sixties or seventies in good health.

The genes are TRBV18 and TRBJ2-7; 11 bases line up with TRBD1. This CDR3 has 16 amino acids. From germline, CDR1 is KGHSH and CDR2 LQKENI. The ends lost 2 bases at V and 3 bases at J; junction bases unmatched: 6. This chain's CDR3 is CASSPTDRGLIYEQYF. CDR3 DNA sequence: TGTGCCAGCTCACCAACGGACAGGGGGCTCATCTACGAGCAGTACTTC.

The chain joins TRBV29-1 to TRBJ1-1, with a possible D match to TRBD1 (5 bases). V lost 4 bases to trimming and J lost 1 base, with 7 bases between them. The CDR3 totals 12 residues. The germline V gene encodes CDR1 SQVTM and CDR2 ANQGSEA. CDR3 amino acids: CSVATGNTEAFF. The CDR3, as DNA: TGCAGCGTTGCAACAGGGAACACTGAAGCTTTCTTT.

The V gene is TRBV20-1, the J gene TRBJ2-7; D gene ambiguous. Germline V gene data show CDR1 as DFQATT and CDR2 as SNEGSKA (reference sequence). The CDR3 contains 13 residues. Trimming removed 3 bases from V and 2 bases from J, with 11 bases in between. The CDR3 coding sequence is TGCAGTGCTAGTGTTAGGGCGGCCTACGAGCAGTACTTC. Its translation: CSASVRAAYEQYF.

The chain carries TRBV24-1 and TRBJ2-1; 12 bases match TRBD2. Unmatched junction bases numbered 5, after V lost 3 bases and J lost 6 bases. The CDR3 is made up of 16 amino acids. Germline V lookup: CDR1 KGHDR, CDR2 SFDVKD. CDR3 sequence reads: CATSDPGTSGFNEQFF. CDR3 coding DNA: TGTGCCACCAGTGATCCCGGGACTAGCGGGTTCAATGAGCAGTTCTTC.